This is a list of T cell receptor beta chains from one sample in a study of regulatory T cells in long-lasting Graves disease. One entry per CDR3 protein, called by TCRdb with MiXCR from the multiplex PCR reads. The sample lists about 530,000 distinct CDR3 sequences; 16% were seen once. The sample was also reused in another study, on T cells in Graves' hyperthyroidism and ophthalmopathy.

The starting material was peripheral blood mononuclear cells (PBMCs), obtained at new diagnosis, from a patient treated with antithyroid drugs. Receptor source: a woman aged 35 to 60 with Graves disease. Both conserved end residues are part of each CDR3. A D gene is named only where the DNA matches it firmly. Rows give clone size only sometimes, using once, few, many, or a class for an expanded clone.

d_call	v_call	clone_size	j_call	cdr3_nt	cdr3_aa
NA	TRBV2	many	TRBJ1-2	TGTGCCAGCAAAGACGGACTGACTAACTATGGCTACACCTTC	CASKDGLTNYGYTF
NA	TRBV29-1	few	TRBJ2-3	TGCAGCGTGAGGAGGGGGCCAGGCGGGGATACGCAGTATTTT	CSVRRGPGGDTQYF
TRBD1	TRBV3-1	few	TRBJ1-2	TGTGCCAGCAGGCAGTCAGGGGGCGCGAGTGGCTACACCTTC	CASRQSGGASGYTF
NA	TRBV20-1	NA	TRBJ1-1	TGCAGTGCTAGAGATTGGAACCCGGGGGCTTTCTTT	CSARDWNPGAFF
TRBD1	TRBV12-3/TRBV12-4	few	TRBJ2-5	TGTGCCAGCAACACCGGACAGGGTGATCAAGAGACCCAGTACTTC	CASNTGQGDQETQYF
TRBD1	TRBV14	NA	TRBJ2-7	TGTGCCAGCAGCCAAGCGGGACAGTTCTACGAGCAGTACTTC	CASSQAGQFYEQYF
NA	TRBV5-6	few	TRBJ2-5	TGTGCCAGCAGCTTGGGACTGCCCCCGGAGACCCAGTACTTC	CASSLGLPPETQYF
NA	TRBV2	many	TRBJ2-3	TGTGCCGGACCCAGCAGAAGCACAGATACGCAGTATTTT	CAGPSRSTDTQYF
NA	TRBV5-1	many	TRBJ2-7	TGCGCCAGCAGCTTGGGTATGGGGGTCGAGCAGTACTTC	CASSLGMGVEQYF
NA	TRBV18	many	TRBJ2-7	TGTGCCAGCTCTTCATCGGGGCTGGTGTGGTACGAGCAGTACTTC	CASSSSGLVWYEQYF
NA	TRBV29-1	NA	TRBJ1-1	TGCAGCGTTGGGAGTGGCGCGGCTGAAGCTTTCTTT	CSVGSGAAEAFF
TRBD2	TRBV5-1	NA	TRBJ2-2	TGCGCCAGCAGCTCGACTAGCGGGAGACGGACCGGGGAGCTGTTTTTT	CASSSTSGRRTGELFF
NA	TRBV12-3/TRBV12-4	few	TRBJ2-7	TGTGCCAGCAGCCAGACATTCTACGAGCAGTACTTC	CASSQTFYEQYF
NA	TRBV5-1	few	TRBJ2-7	TGCGCCAGCAGGCGGGACAGTGACGAGCAGTACTTC	CASRRDSDEQYF
NA	TRBV4-1	NA	TRBJ2-2	TGCGCCAGCAGCCAAGAACCCCCAAGGTGGAACACCGGGGAGCTGTTTTTT	CASSQEPPRWNTGELFF
TRBD1	TRBV9	NA	TRBJ2-7	TGTGCCAGCAGCGGAGGGACAGCTGGAATCGAGCAGTACTTC	CASSGGTAGIEQYF
NA	TRBV3-1	many	TRBJ2-7	TGTGCCAGCAGCCAAGTAGTAGACGAGCAGTACTTC	CASSQVVDEQYF
TRBD1	TRBV2	many	TRBJ1-5	TGTGCCAGCAGTGATCTACAGGGGGGCCAGCCCCAGCATTTT	CASSDLQGGQPQHF
NA	TRBV7-9	NA	TRBJ2-1	TGTGCCAGCAGCTTCCAGACGGGTCTCTGGCATGAGCAGTTCTTC	CASSFQTGLWHEQFF
NA	TRBV9	many	TRBJ1-6	TGTGCCAGCAGCGTGACAATGGATTCACCCCTCCACTTT	CASSVTMDSPLHF
NA	TRBV5-5	many	TRBJ2-1	TGTGCCAGCAGCTTGGCTGCCGAGTCCTACAATGAGCAGTTCTTC	CASSLAAESYNEQFF
TRBD1	TRBV9	NA	TRBJ2-7	TGTGCCAGCAGCGTAGGGACAGGATTGGAGCAGTACTTC	CASSVGTGLEQYF
NA	TRBV12-3/TRBV12-4	many	TRBJ1-5	TGTGCCAGCAGTTTAGAGGAAAATCAGCCCCAGCATTTT	CASSLEENQPQHF
TRBD1	TRBV6-1	NA	TRBJ2-7	TGTGCCAGCAGTCTCCCGGGACAGCCTCGGAGGGAGCAGTACTTC	CASSLPGQPRREQYF
NA	TRBV7-9	few	TRBJ1-3	TGTGCGGTGGGTGCCGTCTCTGGAAACACCATATATTTT	CAVGAVSGNTIYF
NA	TRBV11-2	many	TRBJ2-3	TGTGCCAGCAGCTTACCGGGACCCCTGGAGAATACGCAGTATTTT	CASSLPGPLENTQYF
NA	TRBV2	many	TRBJ2-1	TGTGCCAGCAGTGAATACAGGGCCGAAGGTGAGCAGTTCTTC	CASSEYRAEGEQFF
NA	TRBV29-1	NA	TRBJ1-2	TGCAGCGCACTGGGCCGGCAGGGCTACACCTTC	CSALGRQGYTF
NA	TRBV9	few	TRBJ2-3	TGTGCCAGCAGCGTACTTAGTGGGGATGGCACAGATACGCAGTATTTT	CASSVLSGDGTDTQYF
NA	TRBV20-1	many	TRBJ1-1	TGCAGTGCTCCCGGGACGGGGAACACTGAAGCTTTCTTT	CSAPGTGNTEAFF
TRBD1	TRBV27	few	TRBJ1-1	TGTGCCAGCAGTTTATCTTGGGACAGGGTGAACACTGAAGCTTTCTTT	CASSLSWDRVNTEAFF